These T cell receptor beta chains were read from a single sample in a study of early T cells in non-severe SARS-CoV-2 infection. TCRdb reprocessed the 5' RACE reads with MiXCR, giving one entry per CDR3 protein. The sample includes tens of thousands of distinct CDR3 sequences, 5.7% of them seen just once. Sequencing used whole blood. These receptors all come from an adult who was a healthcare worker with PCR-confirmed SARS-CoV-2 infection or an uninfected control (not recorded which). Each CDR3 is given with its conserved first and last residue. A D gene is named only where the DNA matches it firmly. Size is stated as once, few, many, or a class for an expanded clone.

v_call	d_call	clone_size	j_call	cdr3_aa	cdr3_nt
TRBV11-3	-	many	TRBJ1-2	CASSFMENSGGYTF	TGTGCCAGCAGCTTTATGGAAAATTCGGGCGGCTACACCTTC
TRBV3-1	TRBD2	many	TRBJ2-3	CASSQERSSGMPRDTQYF	TGTGCCAGCAGCCAAGAAAGGTCTAGCGGGATGCCAAGAGATACGCAGTATTTT
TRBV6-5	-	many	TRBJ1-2	CASSFQNYGYTF	TGTGCCAGCAGTTTCCAGAACTATGGCTACACCTTC
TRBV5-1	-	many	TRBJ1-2	CASSLTGQPGYTF	TGCGCCAGCAGTCTGACCGGGCAACCAGGCTACACCTTC
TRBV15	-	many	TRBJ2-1	CATSRDNGGRNEQFF	TGTGCCACCAGCAGAGATAATGGGGGGCGCAATGAGCAGTTCTTC
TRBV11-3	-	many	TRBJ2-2	CASSDGLAANTGELFF	TGTGCCAGCAGCGATGGGCTGGCCGCCAACACCGGGGAGCTGTTTTTT
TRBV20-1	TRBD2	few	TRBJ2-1	CSAGTSGVSEQFF	TGCAGTGCCGGGACTAGCGGGGTAAGCGAGCAGTTCTTC
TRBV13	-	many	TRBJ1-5	CASSLGLGADGPQHF	TGTGCCAGCAGCTTAGGCCTGGGGGCAGACGGGCCCCAGCATTTT
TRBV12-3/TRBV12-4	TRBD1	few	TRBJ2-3	CASSSRHWTGSTDTQYF	TGTGCCAGCAGTTCAAGACATTGGACAGGGAGCACAGATACGCAGTATTTT
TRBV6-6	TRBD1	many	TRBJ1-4	CASSPRGQAQINVREKLFF	TGTGCCAGCAGCCCCAGGGGACAGGCCCAGATAAACGTCAGGGAAAAACTGTTTTTT
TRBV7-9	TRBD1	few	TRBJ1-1	CASGTGGGTEAFF	TGTGCCAGCGGGACAGGGGGCGGAACTGAAGCTTTCTTT
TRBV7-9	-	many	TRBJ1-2	CASRSSWTVPYGYTF	TGTGCCAGCAGGTCCTCTTGGACGGTCCCTTATGGCTACACCTTC
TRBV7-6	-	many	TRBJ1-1	CASSRAENTEAFF	TGTGCCAGCAGCCGGGCGGAGAACACTGAAGCTTTCTTT
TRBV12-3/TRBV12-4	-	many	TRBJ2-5	CASRSDTGETQYF	TGTGCCAGCAGGTCCGATACAGGAGAGACCCAGTACTTC
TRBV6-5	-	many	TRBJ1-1	CASSRMNTEAFF	TGTGCCAGCAGTAGGATGAACACTGAAGCTTTCTTT
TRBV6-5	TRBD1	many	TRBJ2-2	CANNPGQGATLPGELFF	TGTGCCAACAACCCAGGACAGGGGGCTACTCTGCCCGGGGAGCTGTTTTTT
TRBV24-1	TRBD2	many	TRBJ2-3	CATSDPLSNSGRADTQYF	TGTGCCACCAGTGATCCCCTGAGTAATAGCGGGAGAGCAGATACGCAGTATTTT
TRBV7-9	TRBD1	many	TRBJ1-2	CASSRDRTYGYTF	TGTGCCAGCAGCCGGGACAGGACCTATGGCTACACCTTC